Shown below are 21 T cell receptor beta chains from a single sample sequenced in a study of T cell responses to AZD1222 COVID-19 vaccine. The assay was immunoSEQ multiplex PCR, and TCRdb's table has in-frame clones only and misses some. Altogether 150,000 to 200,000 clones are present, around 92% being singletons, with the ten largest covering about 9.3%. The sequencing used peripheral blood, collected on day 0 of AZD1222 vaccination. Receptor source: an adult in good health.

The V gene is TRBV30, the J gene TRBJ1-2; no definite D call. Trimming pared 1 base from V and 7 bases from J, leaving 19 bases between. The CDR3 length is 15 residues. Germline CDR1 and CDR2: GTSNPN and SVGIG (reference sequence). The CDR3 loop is CAWSEAGSVGSGYTF. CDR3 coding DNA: TGTGCCTGGAGTGAGGCAGGATCGGTGGGGAGTGGCTACACCTTC.

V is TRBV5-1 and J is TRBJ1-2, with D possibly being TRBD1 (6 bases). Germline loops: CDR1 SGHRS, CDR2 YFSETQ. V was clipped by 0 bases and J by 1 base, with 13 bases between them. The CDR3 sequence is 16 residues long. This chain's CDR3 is CASSLGGAGDNYGYTF. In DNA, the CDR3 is TGCGCCAGCAGCTTGGGAGGGGCAGGGGATAACTATGGCTACACCTTC.

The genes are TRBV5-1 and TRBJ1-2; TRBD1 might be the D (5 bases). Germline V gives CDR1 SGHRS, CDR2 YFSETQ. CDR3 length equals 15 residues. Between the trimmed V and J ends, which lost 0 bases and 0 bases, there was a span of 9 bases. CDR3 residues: CASSLGGDPNYGYTF. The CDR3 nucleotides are TGCGCCAGCAGCTTGGGAGGGGACCCTAACTATGGCTACACCTTC.

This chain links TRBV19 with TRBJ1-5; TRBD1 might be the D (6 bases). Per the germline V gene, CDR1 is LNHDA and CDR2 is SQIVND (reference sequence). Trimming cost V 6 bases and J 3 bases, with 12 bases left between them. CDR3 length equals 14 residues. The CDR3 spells CASSAGAVNQPQHF. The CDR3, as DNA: TGTGCCAGTAGCGCAGGGGCCGTCAATCAGCCCCAGCATTTT.

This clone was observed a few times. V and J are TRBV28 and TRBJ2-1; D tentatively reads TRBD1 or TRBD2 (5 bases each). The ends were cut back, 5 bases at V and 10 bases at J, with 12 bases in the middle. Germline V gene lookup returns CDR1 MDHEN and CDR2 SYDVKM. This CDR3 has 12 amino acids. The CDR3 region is CASSPPWGEQFF. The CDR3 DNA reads TGTGCCAGCAGTCCACCCTGGGGGGAGCAGTTCTTC.

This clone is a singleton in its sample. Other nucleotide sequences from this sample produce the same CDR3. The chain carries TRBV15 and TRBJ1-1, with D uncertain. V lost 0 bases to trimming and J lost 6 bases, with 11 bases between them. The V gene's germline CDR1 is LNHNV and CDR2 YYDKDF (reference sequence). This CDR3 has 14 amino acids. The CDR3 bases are TGTGCCACCAGCAGAGATCGCGGATTTCCTGAAGCTTTCTTT. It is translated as CATSRDRGFPEAFF. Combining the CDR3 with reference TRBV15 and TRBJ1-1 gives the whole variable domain DAMVIQNPRYQVTQFGKPVTLSCSQTLNHNVMYWYQQKSSQAPKLLFHYYDKDFNNEADTPDNFQSRRPNTSFCFLDIRSPGLGDTAMYLCATSRDRGFPEAFFGQGTRLTVV.

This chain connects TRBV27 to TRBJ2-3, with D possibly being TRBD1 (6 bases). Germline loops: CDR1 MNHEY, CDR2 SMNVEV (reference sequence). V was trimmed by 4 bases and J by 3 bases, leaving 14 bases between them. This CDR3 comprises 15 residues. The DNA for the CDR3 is TGTGCCAGCAGTTCCATCCCAAGGGGGACAGATACGCAGTATTTT. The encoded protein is CASSSIPRGTDTQYF.

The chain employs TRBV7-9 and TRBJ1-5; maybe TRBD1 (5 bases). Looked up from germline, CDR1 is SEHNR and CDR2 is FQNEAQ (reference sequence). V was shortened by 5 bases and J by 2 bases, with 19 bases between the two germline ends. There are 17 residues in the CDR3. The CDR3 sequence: CASSPPSGQGGNQPQHF. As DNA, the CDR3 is TGTGCCAGCAGCCCGCCCAGTGGGCAGGGTGGCAATCAGCCCCAGCATTTT.

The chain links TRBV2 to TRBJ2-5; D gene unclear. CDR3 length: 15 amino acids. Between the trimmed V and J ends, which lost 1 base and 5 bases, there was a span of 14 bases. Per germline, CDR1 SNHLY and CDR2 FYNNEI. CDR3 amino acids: CASSEVLPPKETQYF. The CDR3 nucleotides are TGTGCCAGCAGTGAAGTCCTCCCCCCCAAGGAGACCCAGTACTTC.

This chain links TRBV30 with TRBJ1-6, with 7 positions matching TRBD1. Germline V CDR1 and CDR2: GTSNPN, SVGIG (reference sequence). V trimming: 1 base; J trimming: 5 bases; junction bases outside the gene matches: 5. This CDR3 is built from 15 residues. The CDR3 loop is CAWSAGQRDNSPLHF. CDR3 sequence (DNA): TGTGCCTGGAGTGCGGGACAGAGAGATAATTCACCCCTCCACTTT.

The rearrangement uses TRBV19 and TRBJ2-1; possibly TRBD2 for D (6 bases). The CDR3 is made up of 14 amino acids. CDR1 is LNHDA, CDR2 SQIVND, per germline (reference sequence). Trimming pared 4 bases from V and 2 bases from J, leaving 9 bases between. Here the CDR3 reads CASSTGLTYNEQFF. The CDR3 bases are TGTGCCAGTAGTACGGGACTGACCTACAATGAGCAGTTCTTC.

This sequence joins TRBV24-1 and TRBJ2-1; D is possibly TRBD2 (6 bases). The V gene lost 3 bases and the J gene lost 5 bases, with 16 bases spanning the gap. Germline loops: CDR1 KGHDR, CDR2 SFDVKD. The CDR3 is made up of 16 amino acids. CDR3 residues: CATSDGAGRGDNEQFF. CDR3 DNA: TGTGCCACCAGTGATGGGGCGGGACGAGGGGACAATGAGCAGTTCTTC.

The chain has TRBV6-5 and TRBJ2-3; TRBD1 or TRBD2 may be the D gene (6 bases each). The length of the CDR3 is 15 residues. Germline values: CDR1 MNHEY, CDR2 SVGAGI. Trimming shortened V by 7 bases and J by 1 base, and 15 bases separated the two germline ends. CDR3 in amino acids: CASKFDRRGTDTQYF. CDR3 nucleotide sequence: TGTGCCAGCAAATTTGACAGGAGGGGCACAGATACGCAGTATTTT.

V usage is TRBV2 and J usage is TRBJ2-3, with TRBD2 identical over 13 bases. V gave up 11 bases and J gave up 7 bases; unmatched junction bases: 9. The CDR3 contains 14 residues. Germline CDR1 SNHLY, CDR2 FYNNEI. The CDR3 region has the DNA TGTGCCTCCGCCGGGACTAGCGGGAAGCATACGCAGTATTTT. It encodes CASAGTSGKHTQYF.

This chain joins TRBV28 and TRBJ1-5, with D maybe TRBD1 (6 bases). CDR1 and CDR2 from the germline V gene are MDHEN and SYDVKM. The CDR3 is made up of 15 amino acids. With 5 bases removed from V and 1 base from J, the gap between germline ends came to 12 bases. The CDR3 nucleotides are TGTGCCAGCAGTCCACGAGGGGGGAGCAATCAGCCCCAGCATTTT. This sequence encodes CASSPRGGSNQPQHF.

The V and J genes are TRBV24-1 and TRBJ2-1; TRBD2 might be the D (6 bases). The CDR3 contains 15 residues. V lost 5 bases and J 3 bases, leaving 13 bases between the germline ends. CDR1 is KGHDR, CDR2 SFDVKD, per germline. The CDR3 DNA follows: TGTGCCACCAGTGCCGCCGGGACTCTCTACAATGAGCAGTTCTTC. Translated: CATSAAGTLYNEQFF.

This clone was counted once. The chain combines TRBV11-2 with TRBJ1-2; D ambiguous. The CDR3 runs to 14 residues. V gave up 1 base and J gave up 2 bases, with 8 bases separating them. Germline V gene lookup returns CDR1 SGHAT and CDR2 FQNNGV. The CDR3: CASSLVGVNYGYTF. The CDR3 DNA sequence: TGTGCCAGCAGCTTAGTCGGGGTAAACTATGGCTACACCTTC.

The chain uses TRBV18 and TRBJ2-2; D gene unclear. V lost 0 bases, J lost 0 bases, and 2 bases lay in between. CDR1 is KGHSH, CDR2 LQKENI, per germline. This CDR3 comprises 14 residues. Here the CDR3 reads CASSPPSNTGELFF. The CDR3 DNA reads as TGTGCCAGCTCACCACCATCGAACACCGGGGAGCTGTTTTTT.

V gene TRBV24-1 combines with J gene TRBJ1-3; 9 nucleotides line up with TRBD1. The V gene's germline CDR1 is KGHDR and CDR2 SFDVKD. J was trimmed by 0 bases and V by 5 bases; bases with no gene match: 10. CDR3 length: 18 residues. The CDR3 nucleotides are TGTGCCACCAGTGGGGGACCTGGACAGGGGAACTCTGGAAACACCATATATTTT. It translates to CATSGGPGQGNSGNTIYF.

CDR3 bases: TGTGCCAGCAGCCATCTCGGACAGGGCTCTGGCTACACCTTC. Its translation: CASSHLGQGSGYTF. V is TRBV4-2 and J is TRBJ1-2, with 8 bases lining up with TRBD1. The CDR3 sequence is 14 residues long. The V segment lost 3 bases and the J segment 7 bases; nucleotides outside the gene matches: 7. Germline values: CDR1 LGHNA, CDR2 YNFKEQ.

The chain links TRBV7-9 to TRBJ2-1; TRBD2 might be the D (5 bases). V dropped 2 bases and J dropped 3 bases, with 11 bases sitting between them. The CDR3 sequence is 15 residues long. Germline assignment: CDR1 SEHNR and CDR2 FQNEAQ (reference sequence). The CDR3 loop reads CASSLTQRSYNEQFF. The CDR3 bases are TGTGCCAGCAGCTTAACACAGCGGAGCTACAATGAGCAGTTCTTC.